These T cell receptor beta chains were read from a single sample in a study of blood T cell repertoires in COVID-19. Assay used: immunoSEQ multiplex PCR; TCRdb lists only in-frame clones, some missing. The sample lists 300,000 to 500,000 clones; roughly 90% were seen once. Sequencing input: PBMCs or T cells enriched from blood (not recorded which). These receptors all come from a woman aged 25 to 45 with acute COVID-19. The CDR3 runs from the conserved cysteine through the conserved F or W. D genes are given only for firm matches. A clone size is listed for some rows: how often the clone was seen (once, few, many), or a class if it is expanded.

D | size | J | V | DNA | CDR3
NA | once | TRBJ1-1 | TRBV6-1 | TGTGCCAGCAGTGAAGCGAGGACAGCGAACACTGAAGCTTTCTTT | CASSEARTANTEAFF
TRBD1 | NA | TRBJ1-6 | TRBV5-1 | TGCGCCAGCAGCTTGGGGGACAGGGGTTTCTCCCAATCACCCCTCCACTTT | CASSLGDRGFSQSPLHF
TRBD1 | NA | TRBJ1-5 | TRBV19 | TGTGCCAGTAGTTCACAGGGGTTCGGCCAGCCCCAGCATTTT | CASSSQGFGQPQHF
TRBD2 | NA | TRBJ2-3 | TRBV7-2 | TGTGCCAGCAGCGTTAGCGGGGCTACAGATACGCAGTATTTT | CASSVSGATDTQYF
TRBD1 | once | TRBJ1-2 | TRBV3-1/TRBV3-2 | TGTGCCAGCAGCCACCACGGTGGACAGGCATATTCCTTC | CASSHHGGQAYSF
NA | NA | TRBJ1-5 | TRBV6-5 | TGTGCCAGCAGTATTACAGATAGCAATCAGCCCCAGCATTTT | CASSITDSNQPQHF
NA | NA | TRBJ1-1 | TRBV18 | TGTGCCAGCTCACCATATGGGTCTACTATGAACACTGAAGCTTTCTTT | CASSPYGSTMNTEAFF
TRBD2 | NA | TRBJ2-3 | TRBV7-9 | TGTGCCAGCAGACCGGGGGGGGCTGCCACAGATACGCAGTATTTT | CASRPGGAATDTQYF
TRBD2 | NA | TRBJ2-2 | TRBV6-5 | TGTGCCAGCAGTTACTCGGGACTAGCGGGGACCGGGGAGCTGTTTTTT | CASSYSGLAGTGELFF
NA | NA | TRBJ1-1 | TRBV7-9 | TGTGCCAGCAGCTTGAACTCAGGGGAGGAAGCTTTCTTT | CASSLNSGEEAFF
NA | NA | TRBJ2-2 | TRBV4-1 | TGCGCCAGCAGCCCGACAGACACCGGGGAGCTGTTTTTT | CASSPTDTGELFF